Sequencing of this TCR beta chain was carried out in a study of T cell responses to AZD1222 COVID-19 vaccine. Combined were second doses at about 4 or about 12 weeks. Per the germline V gene, CDR1 is SQVTM and CDR2 is ANQGSEA. Trimming took 4 bases from V and 8 from J; bases not matched to a gene: 7. This CDR3 region has 13 residues. The repertoire was sequenced with immunoSEQ multiplex PCR; TCRdb's copy has only in-frame clones and lacks some. This table holds about 73,000 clones, about 88% found once. Study observations and caveats: Once two AZD1222 doses were given, Spike-specific TCR breadth and depth went up.

For this clone: Its antigen is undetermined.

The J gene is TRBJ1-4, the V gene TRBV29-1; 7 positions agree with TRBD1. The sequence was collected from an adult who received the AZD1222 COVID-19 vaccine. The sample consisted of peripheral blood, taken 28 days after the second AZD1222 dose. The CDR3 nucleotides are TGCAGCGTTGCCCCAGGGGGGGAGGAAAAACTGTTTTTT. This gives the protein CSVAPGGEEKLFF. The variable domain in full, with the rest retrieved from reference TRBV29-1 and TRBJ1-4, is SAVISQKPSRDICQRGTSLTIQCQVDSQVTMMFWYRQQPGQSLTLIATANQGSEATYESGFVIDKFPISRPNLTFSTLTVSNMSPEDSSIYLCSVAPGGEEKLFFGSGTQLSVL.